This T cell receptor beta chain was identified in a study of blood T cell repertoires in COVID-19. Across the whole study: Spain, Italy and the United States supplied samples that represented acute and convalescent COVID-19.

This table comes from immunoSEQ multiplex PCR, and its TCRdb copy is limited to in-frame clones, with some not included. Of tens of thousands of clones listed, 90% to 95% are singletons. The CDR3 totals 14 residues. V lost 0 bases, J lost 7 bases, and 2 bases stayed unmatched. Per the germline V gene, CDR1 is LGHDT and CDR2 is YNNKEL (reference sequence). The V gene is TRBV3-1 (or the pseudogene TRBV3-2), the J gene TRBJ2-2, with 7 bases identical to TRBD1. This TCR came from a man aged 40-55 years with COVID-19, enrolled during active disease. The sequenced material came from peripheral blood. The CDR3 spells CASSQEGGIGELFF. For the CDR3, the DNA is TGTGCCAGCAGCCAAGAAGGGGGCATCGGGGAGCTGTTTTTT.